This T cell receptor (beta chain) is from a study of CD8+CD57+ T cells in acquired aplastic anemia. Study as a whole: Yields of DNA that came from sorted CD4+ and CD8+ cells averaged roughly 3.2 ug.

Before being chosen for sequencing, patients had shown CD8+CD57+ cell expansion by flow cytometry. Severe acquired aplastic anemia was the diagnosis recorded for all patients. Study-wide results and limits: Between patients and controls, CD8+ Simpson's diversity did not vary significantly.

Template material for TCR beta VDJ and CDR3 profiling consisted of genomic DNA. TCRdb redid the calling of the reads with MiXCR, one entry per CDR3 protein. The table includes approximately 220,000 distinct CDR3 sequences, around 49% detected once. With 1 base removed from V and 7 bases from J, the gap between germline ends came to 16 bases. The V gene's germline CDR1 is MGHDK and CDR2 SYGVNS. The CDR3 extends over 15 amino acids. About this clonotype itself: Its antigen is as yet unknown.

Sequencing was carried out using sorted CD4+, CD8+, or CD8+CD57+ T cells (not recorded which) from PBMCs. This receptor was identified in a human donor with aplastic anemia. V usage is TRBV25-1 and J usage is TRBJ1-2; D perhaps matches TRBD1 (5 bases). The CDR3 protein is CASSESGGGRGGYTF. The CDR3 nucleotides are TGTGCCAGCAGTGAATCCGGGGGAGGGAGAGGTGGCTACACCTTC.